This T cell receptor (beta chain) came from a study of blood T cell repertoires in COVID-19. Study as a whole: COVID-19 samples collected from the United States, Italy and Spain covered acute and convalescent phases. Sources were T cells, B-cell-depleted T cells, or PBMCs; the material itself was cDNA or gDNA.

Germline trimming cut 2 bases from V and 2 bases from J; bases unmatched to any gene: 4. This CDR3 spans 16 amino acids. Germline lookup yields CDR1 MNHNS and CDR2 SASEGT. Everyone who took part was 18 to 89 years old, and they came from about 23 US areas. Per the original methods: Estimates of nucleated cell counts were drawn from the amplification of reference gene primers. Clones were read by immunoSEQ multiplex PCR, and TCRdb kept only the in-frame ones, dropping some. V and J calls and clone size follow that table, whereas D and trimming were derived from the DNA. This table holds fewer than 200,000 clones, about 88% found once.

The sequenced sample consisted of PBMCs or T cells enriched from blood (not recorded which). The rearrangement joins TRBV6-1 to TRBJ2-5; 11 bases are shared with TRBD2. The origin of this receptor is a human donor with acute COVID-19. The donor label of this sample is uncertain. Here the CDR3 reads CASSEMGLAVQETQYF. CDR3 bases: TGTGCCAGCAGTGAAATGGGACTAGCGGTGCAAGAGACCCAGTACTTC.